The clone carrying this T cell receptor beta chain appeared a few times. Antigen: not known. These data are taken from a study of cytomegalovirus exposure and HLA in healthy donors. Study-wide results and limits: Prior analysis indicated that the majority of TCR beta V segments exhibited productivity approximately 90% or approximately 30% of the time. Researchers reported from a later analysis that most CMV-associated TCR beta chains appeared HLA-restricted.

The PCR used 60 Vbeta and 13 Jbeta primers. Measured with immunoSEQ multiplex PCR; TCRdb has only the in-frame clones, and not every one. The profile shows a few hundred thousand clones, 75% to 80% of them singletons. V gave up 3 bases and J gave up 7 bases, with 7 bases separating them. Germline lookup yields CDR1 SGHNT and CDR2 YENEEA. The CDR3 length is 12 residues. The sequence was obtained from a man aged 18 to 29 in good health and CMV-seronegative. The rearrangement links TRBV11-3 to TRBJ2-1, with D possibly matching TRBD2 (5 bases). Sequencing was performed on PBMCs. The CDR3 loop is CASSFEGNEQFF. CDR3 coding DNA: TGTGCCAGCAGCTTCGAGGGTAATGAGCAGTTCTTC.